Listed below are T cell receptor beta chains from one sample, sequenced in a study of vaccination and CD4 T cells after COVID-19. Each CDR3 protein gets one entry after TCRdb re-called the PCR reads with MiXCR. The table records more than 10,000 distinct CDR3 sequences, more than 45% of them present only once. No antigens are known for them. The sample comprised CD4+ T cells from blood, cultured in vitro. The receptors shown here come from a human donor who had recovered from COVID-19. The CDR3 runs from the conserved cysteine through the conserved F or W. D genes are given only for firm matches. Clone sizes are given selectively: once, few, many, or a class where the clone is expanded.

>TRBD1|TRBV7-2|TRBJ1-2|NA|16
CASSPRRTGGEDSYTF
TGTGCCAGCAGCCCCCGCAGGACAGGGGGCGAGGATAGCTACACCTTC
>TRBD1|TRBV6-1|TRBJ1-6|NA|15
CASRPRQGPNSPLHF
TGTGCCAGCAGACCCAGACAGGGGCCAAATTCACCCCTCCACTTT
>NA|TRBV20-1|TRBJ1-1|few|11
CSAQTPQKAFF
TGCAGTGCCCAAACCCCCCAGAAAGCTTTCTTT
>NA|TRBV20-1|TRBJ2-7|few|11
CSASASREQYF
TGCAGTGCTAGCGCATCCAGAGAGCAGTACTTC
>NA|TRBV7-2|TRBJ2-6|NA|18
CASSLVAGVTGGANVLTF
TGTGCCAGCAGCTTAGTTGCAGGAGTCACCGGGGGGGCCAACGTCCTGACTTTC
>NA|TRBV27|TRBJ1-6|NA|14
CASSSAVPGSPLHF
TGTGCCAGCAGTTCGGCAGTACCGGGTTCACCCCTCCACTTT
>NA|TRBV6-2/TRBV6-3|TRBJ1-5|NA|16
CASSYVGGTFNQPQHF
TGTGCCAGCAGTTACGTCGGGGGCACATTCAATCAGCCCCAGCATTTT
>NA|TRBV30|TRBJ2-1|NA|13
CAWRGTPYNEQFF
TGTGCCTGGCGGGGCACTCCCTACAATGAGCAGTTCTTC
>NA|TRBV12-3/TRBV12-4|TRBJ2-1|NA|12
CASSSLAGEQFF
TGTGCCAGCAGTTCATTGGCTGGTGAGCAGTTCTTC
>TRBD2|TRBV28|TRBJ2-7|NA|15
CASSSPTSGRVEQYF
TGTGCCAGCAGTTCGCCGACTAGCGGGAGAGTCGAGCAGTACTTC
>NA|TRBV20-1|TRBJ1-1|NA|14
CSAEPGVRNTEAFF
TGCAGTGCAGAACCAGGGGTGCGAAACACTGAAGCTTTCTTT
>NA|TRBV5-4|TRBJ2-7|NA|14
CASSLAGISYEQYF
TGTGCCAGCAGCTTGGCTGGTATTTCCTACGAGCAGTACTTC
>TRBD2|TRBV2|TRBJ2-3|NA|14
CASNRAGVSDTQYF
TGTGCCAGCAATCGAGCGGGAGTCAGCGATACGCAGTATTTT
>NA|TRBV2|TRBJ1-5|few|13
CASSEDGDQPQHF
TGTGCCAGCAGTGAAGACGGGGATCAGCCCCAGCATTTT
>NA|TRBV20-1|TRBJ1-6|NA|15
CSAAHSLGANSPLHF
TGCAGTGCTGCCCATTCTCTGGGCGCGAATTCACCCCTCCACTTT
>TRBD2|TRBV6-1|TRBJ2-7|NA|20
CASSEGPPAGGEIIPYEQYF
TGTGCCAGCAGTGAAGGGCCCCCAGCGGGAGGCGAAATTATCCCCTACGAGCAGTACTTC
>NA|TRBV20-1|TRBJ2-7|NA|12
CSASDRSYEQYF
TGCAGTGCTTCGGACCGATCCTACGAGCAGTACTTC
>NA|TRBV20-1|TRBJ2-2|few|15
CSAREGGMNTGELFF
TGCAGTGCTAGAGAGGGCGGGATGAACACCGGGGAGCTGTTTTTT
>TRBD1|TRBV27|TRBJ2-2|few|15
CASSLDRGDTGELFF
TGTGCCAGCAGTCTGGACAGGGGCGACACCGGGGAGCTGTTTTTT
>TRBD1|TRBV30|TRBJ1-5|few|13
CAWSVQGDQPQHF
TGTGCCTGGAGTGTACAGGGGGATCAGCCCCAGCATTTT
>TRBD2|TRBV30|TRBJ2-1|few|13
CAWSLGLAGSEFF
TGTGCCTGGAGTTTAGGACTAGCGGGGAGTGAGTTCTTC
>NA|TRBV2|TRBJ2-4|NA|11
CASSIQNIQYF
TGTGCCAGCAGCATACAGAACATTCAGTACTTC
>TRBD2|TRBV5-4|TRBJ2-2|few|15
CASSLAGGQRGELFF
TGTGCCAGCAGCCTGGCGGGAGGGCAACGTGGGGAGCTGTTTTTT
>TRBD1|TRBV24-1|TRBJ2-1|few|13
CATGGQGRDEQFF
TGTGCCACTGGGGGACAGGGACGGGATGAGCAGTTCTTC
>TRBD1|TRBV20-1|TRBJ2-4|NA|15
CSASQGVWAKNIQYF
TGCAGTGCTAGTCAGGGGGTGTGGGCCAAAAACATTCAGTACTTC
>TRBD1|TRBV6-2/TRBV6-3|TRBJ2-1|once|16
CASSLGQVLLGNEQFF
TGTGCCAGCAGTTTAGGACAGGTCCTGTTGGGCAATGAGCAGTTCTTC
>NA|TRBV7-2|TRBJ1-3|once|15
CASSLTGLSGNTIYF
TGTGCCAGCAGCCTCACAGGGCTATCTGGAAACACCATATATTTT
>TRBD2|TRBV27|TRBJ2-1|NA|16
CASSSLLTSPSYEQFF
TGTGCCAGCAGTTCACTCCTGACTAGCCCTTCGTATGAGCAGTTCTTC
>NA|TRBV7-9|TRBJ2-2|NA|14
CASSPRVNTGELFF
TGTGCCAGCAGTCCGCGGGTGAACACCGGGGAGCTGTTTTTT
>NA|TRBV5-1|TRBJ2-7|NA|16
CASSLDGLRSSYEQYF
TGCGCCAGCAGCTTGGACGGGCTTCGGAGCTCCTACGAGCAGTACTTC
>NA|TRBV7-2|TRBJ2-5|NA|16
CASSRESGRYQETQYF
TGTGCCAGCAGCCGCGAATCAGGGCGGTACCAAGAGACCCAGTACTTC
>TRBD1|TRBV18|TRBJ1-1|NA|14
CASSTSTGDTEAFF
TGTGCCAGCTCAACCTCGACAGGGGACACTGAAGCTTTCTTT
>TRBD2|TRBV10-3|TRBJ2-1|few|15
CAISDSGTMDNEQFF
TGTGCCATCAGTGACTCCGGGACTATGGACAATGAGCAGTTCTTC
>NA|TRBV7-9|TRBJ1-5|NA|13
CASSSQGYQPQHF
TGTGCCAGCAGTTCCCAGGGGTACCAGCCCCAGCATTTT
>NA|TRBV7-2|TRBJ1-6|NA|16
CASSLAGAAGSSPLHF
TGTGCCAGCAGCCTCGCCGGGGCGGCCGGGAGTTCACCCCTCCACTTT
>TRBD2|TRBV25-1|TRBJ2-5|few|15
CASSAPGLGFGTQYF
TGTGCCAGCAGTGCACCGGGACTAGGTTTCGGGACCCAGTACTTC
>NA|TRBV7-8|TRBJ1-6|NA|13
CASSLEINSPLHF
TGTGCCAGCAGCTTAGAGATTAATTCACCCCTCCACTTT
>TRBD1|TRBV20-1|TRBJ2-2|few|17
CSARDPSRGLNTGELFF
TGCAGTGCTAGAGATCCTTCGAGGGGGCTAAACACCGGGGAGCTGTTTTTT
>NA|TRBV5-5|TRBJ2-7|NA|15
CASTPNRGRFYEQYF
TGTGCCAGCACACCCAATCGGGGGCGATTCTACGAGCAGTACTTC
>NA|TRBV2|TRBJ1-2|large|12
CASSRDTDGYTF
TGTGCCAGCAGTCGGGACACTGATGGCTACACCTTC
>TRBD1|TRBV6-1|TRBJ2-7|few|17
CASSEPGQTGFTYEQYF
TGTGCCAGCAGTGAACCCGGGCAGACAGGGTTCACCTACGAGCAGTACTTC
>TRBD2|TRBV10-3|TRBJ2-5|few|20
CAISEPKGLVSPKEGETQYF
TGTGCCATCAGTGAGCCAAAGGGACTAGTGAGTCCCAAAGAGGGAGAGACCCAGTACTTC
>NA|TRBV20-1|TRBJ1-1|few|14
CSASETTGNTEAFF
TGCAGTGCTAGCGAAACGACAGGGAACACTGAAGCTTTCTTT
>TRBD2|TRBV5-1|TRBJ2-5|NA|15
CASSLVSSGLETQYF
TGCGCCAGCAGCTTGGTGTCTAGCGGTCTCGAGACCCAGTACTTC
>TRBD1|TRBV7-2|TRBJ1-6|NA|16
CASSRRSGTDNSPLHF
TGTGCCAGCAGCAGACGATCCGGGACAGATAATTCACCCCTCCACTTT
>TRBD1|TRBV4-3|TRBJ2-2|NA|14
CASSGQGHTGELFF
TGCGCCAGCAGCGGACAGGGACACACCGGGGAGCTGTTTTTT
>NA|TRBV5-5|TRBJ1-1|NA|13
CASSRPGSSEAFF
TGTGCCAGCAGCCGCCCGGGGAGTTCTGAAGCTTTCTTT
>NA|TRBV20-1|TRBJ1-6|NA|13
CSATGTVNSPLHF
TGCAGTGCTACCGGGACGGTAAATTCACCCCTCCACTTT
>NA|TRBV27|TRBJ2-7|few|15
CASSLVGRVGVEQYF
TGTGCCAGCAGTTTAGTGGGGCGGGTAGGGGTCGAGCAGTACTTC
>TRBD2|TRBV20-1|TRBJ2-3|NA|15
CSTAPSGRQTDTQYF
TGCAGTACCGCCCCTAGCGGGAGGCAGACAGATACGCAGTATTTT
>NA|TRBV12-3/TRBV12-4|TRBJ2-3|few|14
CASSPDYSTDTQYF
TGTGCCAGCAGTCCTGACTACTCCACAGATACGCAGTATTTT